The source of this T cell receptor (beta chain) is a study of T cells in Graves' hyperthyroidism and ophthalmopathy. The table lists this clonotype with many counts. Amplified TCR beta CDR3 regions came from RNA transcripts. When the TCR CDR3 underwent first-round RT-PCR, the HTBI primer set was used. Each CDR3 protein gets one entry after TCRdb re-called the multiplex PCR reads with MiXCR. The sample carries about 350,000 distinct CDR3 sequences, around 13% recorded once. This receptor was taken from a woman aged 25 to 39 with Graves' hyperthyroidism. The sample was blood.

CDR3 sequence: CSARTENQPQHF. Here the CDR3 DNA reads TGCAGTGCTAGGACAGAGAATCAGCCCCAGCATTTT. The chain is built from TRBV20-1 and TRBJ1-5, with D tentatively TRBD1 (5 bases). Looked up from germline, CDR1 is DFQATT and CDR2 is SNEGSKA (reference sequence). The CDR3 is 12 residues long. The V and J ends lost 3 bases and 4 bases respectively, with 7 bases between them.